This TCR beta chain is drawn from a study of sequential checkpoint blockade in melanoma (dated by TCRdb to the late 2010s). General notes on the study: Using 1:1 randomization, the trial assigned patients either to first-line nivolumab followed by ipilimumab (arm A) or to ipilimumab followed by nivolumab (arm B). Maintenance nivolumab came after both trial sequences. More than 20 patients had matched tumor biopsies taken before treatment and at week 13, after single-agent nivolumab (arm A) or ipilimumab (arm B). Roughly three quarters of the matched tumor biopsy pairs taken before and after treatment were from the same lesion. TCRbeta immunosequencing was performed on DNA from 91 pretreatment melanoma tumor samples.

The immunoSEQ Assay was used to immunosequence TCRbeta CDR3 regions from genomic DNA. Prior to high-throughput sequencing, genomic DNA was amplified by bias-controlled multiplex PCR. Regarding the original processing steps: To quantify the absolute abundance of each unique TCRbeta CDR3 region, the sequences were collapsed and filtered. Clonality, defined as 1 minus Pielou's evenness, was calculated using only productive rearrangements. Tumor T-cell fraction was computed by normalizing TCRbeta template counts to usable DNA, estimated from several housekeeping genes. A previously published method was used to identify clones whose frequencies were significantly greater in on-treatment samples than in baseline samples. The clones in this table, taken by TCRdb from immuneACCESS, are in-frame only. Not every clone is retained; where verified, under half of the shortfall comes from an unresolved V gene, and the cause of the rest is unknown. The V and J calls and the clone size are those of that table, but D and trimming were determined from the DNA. In all, the sample holds 4,000 or so clones, and roughly 24% of those were seen once. About 12% of the sample comes from the top ten.

What the work shows at the level of the full study, not this receptor alone: The model for predicting response that combines TCR metrics with mutation burden needs to be validated in larger, independent patient cohorts. Tumor T-cell fraction and clonality correlated with PD-L1 staining and CD8+ T-cell counts but not with mutational load. Among patients in the nivolumab-first arm (arm A), tumor TIL clonality before treatment was associated with response (P = .04). Small sample sizes and reduced statistical power limited the within-arm analyses of tumor T-cell fraction. Patients whose tumor T-cell fraction and clonality increased by week 13 were about 30 times more likely to achieve clinical benefit.

CDR1 and CDR2 (LNHDA, SQIVND) derive from the germline V gene (reference sequence). V is pared back by 6 bases and J by 1 base, with 12 bases lying between the germline termini. The CDR3 numbers 14 residues from cysteine through phenylalanine. Just CDR3 DNA is preserved here, 42 bases in frame from base 1. This clone occurred a few times. It has no known antigen specificity. Per-base quality was not reported, and no clone a single base away is much larger than it. The intended sense of this specimen's treatment or condition label: randomized to nivolumab then ipilimumab (arm A) or the reverse (arm B). None of the trial patients had been given prior DNA-damaging chemotherapy. Samples were obtained from patients with melanoma enrolled in CheckMate 064, a randomized, open-label phase II trial of sequential checkpoint blockade. Tumor TCR sequencing used genomic DNA from formalin-fixed paraffin-embedded (FFPE) tissue samples.

The clonotype originates from a human donor with melanoma. Sequenced here: tumor tissue (inferred from file names), sampled from a patient given nivolumab and ipilimumab in sequence. The chain was built from TRBV19 and TRBJ1-1; the D gene is unclear. This receptor has the CDR3 CASSSTWANTEAFF. The DNA is TGTGCCAGTAGCTCAACTTGGGCGAACACTGAAGCTTTCTTT.